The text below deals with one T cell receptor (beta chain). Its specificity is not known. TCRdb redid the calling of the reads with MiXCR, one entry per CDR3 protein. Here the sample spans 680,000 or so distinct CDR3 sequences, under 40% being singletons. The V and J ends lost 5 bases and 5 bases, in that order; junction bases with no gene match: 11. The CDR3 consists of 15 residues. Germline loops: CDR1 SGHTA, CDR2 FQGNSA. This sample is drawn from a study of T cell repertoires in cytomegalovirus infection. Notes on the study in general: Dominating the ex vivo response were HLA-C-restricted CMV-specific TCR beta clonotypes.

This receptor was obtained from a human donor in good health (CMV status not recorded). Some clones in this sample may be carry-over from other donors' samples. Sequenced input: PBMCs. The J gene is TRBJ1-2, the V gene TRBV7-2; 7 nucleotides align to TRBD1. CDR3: CASSPAWDRGYGYTF. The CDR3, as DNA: TGTGCCAGCAGCCCTGCTTGGGACAGAGGTTATGGCTACACCTTC. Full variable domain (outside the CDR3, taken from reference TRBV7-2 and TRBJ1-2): GAGVSQSPSNKVTEKGKDVELRCDPISGHTALYWYRQSLGQGLEFLIYFQGNSAPDKSGLPSDRFSAERTGGSVSTLTIQRTQQEDSAVYLCASSPAWDRGYGYTFGSGTRLTVV.